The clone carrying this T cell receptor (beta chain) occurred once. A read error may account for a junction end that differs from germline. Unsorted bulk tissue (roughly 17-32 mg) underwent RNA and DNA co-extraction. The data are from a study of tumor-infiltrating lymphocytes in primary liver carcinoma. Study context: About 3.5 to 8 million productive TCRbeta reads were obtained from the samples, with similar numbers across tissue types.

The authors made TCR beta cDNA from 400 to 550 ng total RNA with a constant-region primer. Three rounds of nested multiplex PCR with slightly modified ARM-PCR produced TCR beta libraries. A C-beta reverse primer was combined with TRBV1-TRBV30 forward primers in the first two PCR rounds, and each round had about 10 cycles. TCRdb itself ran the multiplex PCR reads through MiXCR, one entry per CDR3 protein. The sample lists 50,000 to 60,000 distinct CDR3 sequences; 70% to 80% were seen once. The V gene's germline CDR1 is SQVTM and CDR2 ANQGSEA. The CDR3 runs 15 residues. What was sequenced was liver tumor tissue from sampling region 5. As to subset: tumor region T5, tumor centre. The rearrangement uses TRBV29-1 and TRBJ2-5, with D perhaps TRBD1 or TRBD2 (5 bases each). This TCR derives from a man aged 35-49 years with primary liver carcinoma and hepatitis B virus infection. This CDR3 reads CGVEADMGRAETQCF. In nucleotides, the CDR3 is TGCGGCGTTGAAGCGGACATGGGGCGAGCAGAGACCCAGTGCTTC. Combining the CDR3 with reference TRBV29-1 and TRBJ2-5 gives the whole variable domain SAVISQKPSRDICQRGTSLTIQCQVDSQVTMMFWYRQQPGQSLTLIATANQGSEATYESGFVIDKFPISRPNLTFSTLTVSNMSPEDSSIYLCGVEADMGRAETQCFGPGTRLLVL.